These T cell receptor beta chains were read from a single sample in a study of beta chain features in type 1 diabetes. Repertoires were generated with immunoSEQ multiplex PCR, while TCRdb's copy carries only in-frame clones and drops some. The sample consists of about half a million clones, about an eighth of them appearing once. Sequenced material: naive CD4+ T cells from blood. These receptors came from a woman between 18 and 30 years old in good health. The CDR3 runs from the conserved cysteine through the conserved F or W. A D gene is named only where the DNA matches it firmly. Some rows mark clone size as missing; the rest say once, few, many or name a class of expanded clone.

D gene	V gene	J gene	clone size	CDR3 DNA	CDR3 protein
NA	TRBV27	TRBJ2-1	NA	TGTGCCAGCAGTGCCCCGAAAGGAAAACAGCATGAGCAGTTCTTC	CASSAPKGKQHEQFF
NA	TRBV27	TRBJ1-6	NA	TGTGCCAGCAGCGCCAGAGAGGGGGTTTTGTCACCCCTCCACTTT	CASSAREGVLSPLHF
TRBD2	TRBV7-2	TRBJ2-1	NA	TGTGCCAGCAGGGAGGGACTAGCCTACAATGAGCAGTTCTTC	CASREGLAYNEQFF
NA	TRBV15	TRBJ1-2	few	TGTGCCACCAGCAGAGCCCAATTTACGGGGTCGGCTGGCTACACCTTC	CATSRAQFTGSAGYTF
NA	TRBV7-9	TRBJ1-2	NA	TGTGCCAGCAGCGAAGGGGTAGGCGGCTACACCTTC	CASSEGVGGYTF
NA	TRBV5-4	TRBJ1-2	few	TGTGCCCCTGGACGAGCGGGTGGTGGCTACACCTTC	CAPGRAGGGYTF
NA	TRBV18	TRBJ1-4	few	TGTGCCAGCTCACCGTTAGTACAGACCCCAACTAATGAAAAACTGTTTTTT	CASSPLVQTPTNEKLFF
NA	TRBV10-3	TRBJ1-5	NA	TGTGCCATCAGTCAGGTCCGTCAGCCCCAGCATTTT	CAISQVRQPQHF
NA	TRBV7-3	TRBJ2-1	NA	TGTGCCAGCAGCTTTGCCCCAACGGGCAATGAGCAGTTCTTC	CASSFAPTGNEQFF
NA	TRBV19	TRBJ1-1	NA	TGTGCCAGTAGTTCCCCAGGGGCGGTGAACACTGAAGCTTTCTTT	CASSSPGAVNTEAFF
TRBD2	TRBV9	TRBJ2-2	few	TGTGCCAGCAGCTCGCGGCGGGGGACCACCGGGGAGCTGTTTTTT	CASSSRRGTTGELFF
TRBD2	TRBV7-9	TRBJ2-1	NA	TGTGCCAGCAGCCCCCTAGCGGGTGAGCAGTTCTTC	CASSPLAGEQFF
NA	TRBV4-1	TRBJ2-1	NA	TGCGCCAGCAGCCAAGTTATTCTTCACGGATCCTACAATGAGCAGTTCTTC	CASSQVILHGSYNEQFF
TRBD2	TRBV4-2	TRBJ2-1	NA	TGTGCCAGCAGCCAAGACCCGGGAGGGCTCAATGAGCAGTTCTTC	CASSQDPGGLNEQFF
NA	TRBV4-3	TRBJ2-3	few	TGCGCCAGCAGCTCCTTAGAGAGGTCAGATACGCAGTATTTT	CASSSLERSDTQYF
NA	TRBV19	TRBJ2-5	NA	TGTGCCAGTAGGTTCAGATCCCAAGAGACCCAGTACTTC	CASRFRSQETQYF
TRBD2	TRBV7-8	TRBJ2-1	NA	TGTGCCAGCAGCTTATATACTTTACTAGCGGGAGATTATGAGCAGTTCTTC	CASSLYTLLAGDYEQFF
NA	TRBV7-2	TRBJ2-5	NA	TGTGCCAGCAGCCCAGGGGCGCAAGAGACCCAGTACTTC	CASSPGAQETQYF
NA	TRBV29-1	TRBJ2-1	few	TGCAGCGCAATGGGGGAGTTCTTC	CSAMGEFF
NA	TRBV7-9	TRBJ2-5	few	TGTGCCAGCAGCTTTGGAGGGGGAGAGACCCAGTACTTC	CASSFGGGETQYF
NA	TRBV2	TRBJ2-1	few	TGTGCCAGCAGGACGGACTACAATGAGCAGTTCTTC	CASRTDYNEQFF
NA	TRBV9	TRBJ1-2	few	TGTGCCAGCACCGTAGGTGACAGAAACTATGGCTACACCTTC	CASTVGDRNYGYTF
TRBD1	TRBV30	TRBJ1-5	few	TGTGCCTGGACAATACAGGGGGCTCATCAGCCCCAGCATTTT	CAWTIQGAHQPQHF
TRBD2	TRBV27	TRBJ2-5	few	TGTGCCAGCAGTTTCGGGGGGGAGGAGACCCAGTACTTC	CASSFGGEETQYF
NA	TRBV7-9	TRBJ2-3	NA	TGTGCCAGCAGCTTAGCGTCAGATACGCAGTATTTT	CASSLASDTQYF
TRBD1	TRBV29-1	TRBJ1-5	NA	TGCAGCGTTGCCCAGGGGGCGTCCGCGAATGGGCCCCAGCATTTT	CSVAQGASANGPQHF
NA	TRBV21-1	TRBJ2-1	NA	TGTGCCAGACCGGGACAGGGGGCCTACAATGAGCAGTTCTTC	CARPGQGAYNEQFF
TRBD2	TRBV30	TRBJ2-7	many	TGTGCCTGGCTAGCGGGATCGGCCGAGCAGTACTTC	CAWLAGSAEQYF
NA	TRBV20-1	TRBJ1-2	few	TGCAGTGTCAGGGGTCCAAATGGCTACACCTTC	CSVRGPNGYTF
TRBD2	TRBV5-6	TRBJ2-1	few	TGTGCCAGCAGCTTGTTGGTGGCGGGAGGGAGATACAATGAGCAGTTCTTC	CASSLLVAGGRYNEQFF
NA	TRBV9	TRBJ2-7	NA	TGTGCCAGCTCCCGTGACAACTCCTACGAGCAGTACTTC	CASSRDNSYEQYF
NA	TRBV6-5	TRBJ2-3	NA	TGTGCCAGCAAAACAGACCACACAGATACGCAGTATTTT	CASKTDHTDTQYF
NA	TRBV23-1	TRBJ1-2	few	TGCGCCAGCAGTCAATCCGTTGGGGGGTATGGCTACACCTTC	CASSQSVGGYGYTF
NA	TRBV11-2	TRBJ2-3	few	TGTGCCAGCAGCTTAGTCGGACCCCCAACAGATACGCAGTATTTT	CASSLVGPPTDTQYF
NA	TRBV14	TRBJ2-1	NA	TGTGCCAGCAGCCAAGCCGGGAAGGGCAGTCTGAATGAGCAGTTCTTC	CASSQAGKGSLNEQFF
NA	TRBV29-1	TRBJ1-1	few	TGCAGCGTTGAAGGGAGGTGGGGGGTCCTCACTGAAGCTTTCTTT	CSVEGRWGVLTEAFF
TRBD1	TRBV30	TRBJ1-5	NA	TGTGCCTGGTGCAGGGGGCTGAGGCAGCCCCAGCATTTT	CAWCRGLRQPQHF
TRBD1	TRBV5-1	TRBJ2-1	few	TGCGCCAGCAGCCCCTCAATAACGGGACAGGGGAGAAATGAGCAGTTCTTC	CASSPSITGQGRNEQFF
NA	TRBV4-3	TRBJ2-7	NA	TGCGCCAGCAGCCAAGAGCCAGGACGGCCATCATTCTACGAGCAGTACTTC	CASSQEPGRPSFYEQYF
NA	TRBV14	TRBJ2-5	few	TGTGCCAGCAGCCAACTAGCGACAGGGTTTGAGACCCAGTACTTC	CASSQLATGFETQYF
NA	TRBV18	TRBJ2-1	NA	TGTGCCAGCTCACCAGGGGTAGGGACTTACAATGAGCAGTTCTTC	CASSPGVGTYNEQFF
NA	TRBV30	TRBJ1-4	few	TGTGCCTGGAGCCACCGGGGGAGTGCAACTAATGAAAAACTGTTTTTT	CAWSHRGSATNEKLFF
NA	TRBV19	TRBJ2-2	NA	TGTGCCAGTAGTGGGCAGCCGAACACCGGGGAGCTGTTTTTT	CASSGQPNTGELFF
TRBD2	TRBV9	TRBJ2-2	NA	TGTGCCAGCAGCACAGGCAGCGGGAGCAGTGGCACCGGGGAGCTGTTTTTT	CASSTGSGSSGTGELFF
NA	TRBV2	TRBJ2-5	few	TGTGCCAGCAGTGGGACTGTCCAAGAGACCCAGTACTTC	CASSGTVQETQYF
NA	TRBV7-9	TRBJ2-7	NA	TGTGCCAGCAGCTTAGTTCTAGGCTACGAGCAGTACTTC	CASSLVLGYEQYF
TRBD1	TRBV5-1	TRBJ1-2	NA	TGCGCCAGCAGCAGATCCGACAGGGCCTATGGCTACACCTTC	CASSRSDRAYGYTF
TRBD1	TRBV2	TRBJ1-6	NA	TGTGCCAGTGGGACAGGGCTCACCCTCCACTTT	CASGTGLTLHF
NA	TRBV2	TRBJ2-3	NA	TGTGCCAGCAGTCGTGACCGGACGCAGTATTTT	CASSRDRTQYF
NA	TRBV2	TRBJ2-1	few	TGTGCCAGCAGGGCTAGGGTGGGTGAGCAGTTCTTC	CASRARVGEQFF
TRBD1	TRBV30	TRBJ1-4	NA	TGTGCCTGGAGAGGACAGGGGCGGACTAATGAAAAACTGTTTTTT	CAWRGQGRTNEKLFF
NA	TRBV29-1	TRBJ2-1	NA	TGCAGCGTTGAAGGTTGGAGGGGGCAATTCACTGAGCAGTTCTTC	CSVEGWRGQFTEQFF
NA	TRBV7-2	TRBJ2-5	few	TGTGCCAGCAGCTTAGGGGGGTGGTTCCAGGAGACCCAGTACTTC	CASSLGGWFQETQYF
NA	TRBV27	TRBJ1-3	NA	TGTGCCAGCACAGGACCGATCTCCTCTGGAAACACCATATATTTT	CASTGPISSGNTIYF
NA	TRBV7-2	TRBJ2-3	few	TGTGCCAGCACCGGGTCGCCAGATACGCAGTATTTT	CASTGSPDTQYF